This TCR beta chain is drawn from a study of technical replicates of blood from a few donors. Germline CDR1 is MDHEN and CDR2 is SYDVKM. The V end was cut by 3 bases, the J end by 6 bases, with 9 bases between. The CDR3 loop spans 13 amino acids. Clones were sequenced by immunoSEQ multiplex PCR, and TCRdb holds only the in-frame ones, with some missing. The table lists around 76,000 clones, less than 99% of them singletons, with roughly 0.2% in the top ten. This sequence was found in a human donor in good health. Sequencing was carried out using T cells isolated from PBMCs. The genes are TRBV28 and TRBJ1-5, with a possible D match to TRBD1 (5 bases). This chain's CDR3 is CASSFHQGQPQHF. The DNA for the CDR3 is TGTGCCAGCAGTTTTCACCAGGGTCAGCCCCAGCATTTT.